The clone carrying this T cell receptor beta chain was counted ten times or more. No antigen is known for it. RNA transcripts were the template for amplifying TCR beta CDR3 regions. In the first-round RT-PCR of the TCR CDR3, the HTBI primer set was used. TCRdb reprocessed the multiplex PCR reads with MiXCR, giving one entry per CDR3 protein. Of hundreds of thousands of distinct CDR3 sequences listed, about an eighth are singletons. The record originates from a study of T cells in Graves' hyperthyroidism and ophthalmopathy. Study-level points and caveats: The model anticipated ophthalmopathy a median about six months pre-onset.

The CDR3 contains 15 residues. V was clipped by 2 bases and J by 4 bases, with 14 bases between them. Germline V lookup: CDR1 SGHAT, CDR2 FQNNGV. The gene calls are TRBV11-2 and TRBJ1-2; D perhaps matches TRBD1 (6 bases). This TCR came from a man aged 50 to 60 with Graves' ophthalmopathy. The sample comprised blood. Here the CDR3 reads CASSLSSGTPYGYTF. In DNA, the CDR3 is TGTGCCAGCAGCTTATCCTCCGGGACACCCTATGGCTACACCTTC.